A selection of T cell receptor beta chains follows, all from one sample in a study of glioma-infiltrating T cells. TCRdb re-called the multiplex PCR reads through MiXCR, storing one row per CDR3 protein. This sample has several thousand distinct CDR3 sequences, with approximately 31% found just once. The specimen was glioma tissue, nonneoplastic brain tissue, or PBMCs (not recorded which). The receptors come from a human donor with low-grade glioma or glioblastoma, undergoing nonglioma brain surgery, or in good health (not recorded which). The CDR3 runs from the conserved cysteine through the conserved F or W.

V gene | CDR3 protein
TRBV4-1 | CASSLRLSTGREQFF
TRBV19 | CASSIDLAALGYGYTF
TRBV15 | CATSSGGNSQPQHF
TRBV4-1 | CASSQDVYTLGGEAFF
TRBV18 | CASSPATTYGETQYF
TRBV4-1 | CASSQGRNVEQYF
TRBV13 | CASSLLGNTEAFF
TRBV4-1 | CASSQVKGETQYF
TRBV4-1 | CASGQGLRVRRTEAFF
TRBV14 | CASSQDQGFSSGNTIYF
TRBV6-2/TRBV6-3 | CGREYSYTIYF
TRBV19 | CASSDKPTLEFTDTQYF
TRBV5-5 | CASSSGPMRSTDTQYF
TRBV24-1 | CATSRGAGETQYF
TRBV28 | CASSSTGPRQETQYF
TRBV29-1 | CSARQGANTGELFF
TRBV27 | CASRLAGMNPAAFF
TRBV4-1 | CASSQDRVSTNEKLFF